Below, 4 T cell receptor beta chains from the same sample are listed, as sequenced in a study of blood T cell repertoires in COVID-19. TCRdb keeps only in-frame clones here, not all; method: immunoSEQ multiplex PCR. The table lists around 300,000 clones, roughly 85% of them singletons, with less than 3% in the top ten. Sequenced sample: peripheral blood. The receptors derive from a woman aged 25 to 39 with active or convalescent COVID-19.

This rearrangement joins TRBV10-2 to TRBJ2-1, with D possibly matching TRBD2 (5 bases). V lost 3 bases and J 3 bases, leaving 9 bases between the germline ends. The length of the CDR3 is 14 residues. CDR1 and CDR2 from the germline V gene are WSHSY and SAAADI. Here the CDR3 reads CASSERGNYNEQFF. As DNA, the CDR3 is TGCGCCAGCAGTGAACGGGGTAACTACAATGAGCAGTTCTTC.

The chain carries TRBV7-8 and TRBJ1-2; 10 bases are shared with TRBD1. The CDR3 is 18 amino acids. Germline loops: CDR1 SGHVS, CDR2 FQNEAQ. The V segment lost 5 bases and the J segment 0 bases; nucleotides outside the gene matches: 12. CDR3 nucleotide sequence: TGTGCCAGCAGCACCCGAAACTCTGGACAGGGGGCTAACTATGGCTACACCTTC. Translated, it gives CASSTRNSGQGANYGYTF. The full variable domain, in which reference TRBV7-8 and TRBJ1-2 provide the parts outside the CDR3, is GAGVSQSPRYKVAKRGQDVALRCDPISGHVSLFWYQQALGQGPEFLTYFQNEAQLDKSGLPSDRFFAERPEGSVSTLKIQRTQQEDSAVYLCASSTRNSGQGANYGYTFGSGTRLTVV.

CDR3: CASSLGVAGGHEQFF. The CDR3 region has the DNA TGCGCCAGCAGCTTGGGCGTAGCGGGGGGGCATGAGCAGTTCTTC. The rearrangement joins TRBV5-1 to TRBJ2-1; 11 bases fit TRBD2. The length of the CDR3 is 15 residues. Germline lookup yields CDR1 SGHRS and CDR2 YFSETQ. With 0 bases clipped from V and 8 bases from J, the junction kept 4 bases outside the gene matches. Together with reference TRBV5-1 and TRBJ2-1, the CDR3 gives the full variable domain: KAGVTQTPRYLIKTRGQQVTLSCSPISGHRSVSWYQQTPGQGLQFLFEYFSETQRNKGNFPGRFSGRQFSNSRSEMNVSTLELGDSALYLCASSLGVAGGHEQFFGPGTRLTVL.

In its sample, this clone was seen a few times. V usage is TRBV4-2 and J usage is TRBJ2-5, with 8 bases matching TRBD2. Germline CDR1 reads LGHNA; CDR2 reads YNFKEQ. J lost 2 bases, V lost 1 base, and 3 bases had no gene match. This CDR3 has 15 amino acids. This CDR3 is CASSQARGGQETQYF. In DNA, the CDR3 is TGTGCCAGCAGCCAAGCTCGGGGGGGGCAAGAGACCCAGTACTTC.